This TCR beta chain was profiled in a study of stem cell transplantation in POMP-related autoinflammatory disease (TCRdb year 2021). With respect to the entire study: It was hypothesized that MHC class I-dependent CD8+ T-cell differentiation and positive selection are impaired by defective thymoproteasomes, resulting in skewing of the TRB repertoire. Before transplant, CD4+ naive T-cell skewing, low CD8+ T-cell proportions, and reduced T-cell cytokine secretion were observed in patients. After transplant, DNA chimerism analysis showed 100% donor engraftment of neutrophils and platelets through one year. High-throughput TRB sequencing assessed how POMP deficiency affects T-cell receptor beta repertoire diversity and CDR3 characteristics.

Explained via the paper, the time point label denotes: after hematopoietic stem cell transplant. PRAID featured prominent immunodeficiency alongside autoinflammation. Before TRB sequencing, the T-cell subsets, namely conventional T cells, CD8+ T cells, regulatory T cells, and T follicular helper cells, were sorted. Libraries were constructed by the immunoSEQ multiplex PCR assay. Under the source paper's analysis protocol: Shannon entropy, which takes clonal size distribution into account, was used to quantify repertoire diversity. Clonotype distribution inequality was measured with the Gini-Simpson index (Simpson_1-D). Here the immuneACCESS table is served through TCRdb, limited to in-frame sequences with V and J called. Missing clones are a known gap in these copies; in checked studies unresolved V genes cover under half, and the rest lacks a known reason. Clonal size and the V and J genes are those of that table, whereas D and trimming came from the DNA. Present in this sample are 68,000 or so clones, roughly 90% of which were seen just once. Jointly, the top ten make up about 0.66% of the sample.

A distance of 13 bases separates the germline ends of V and J, which lose 4 bases and 1 base respectively. The CDR3 covers 15 residues, taking in both the cysteine and the phenylalanine. Just the 45-base CDR3 DNA is kept, in frame starting at base 1. Based on the germline V gene (reference sequence), the CDR1 and CDR2 sequences are MNHEY and SMNVEV. Overall results and qualifications from the work: Across all analyzed T-cell subsets, PRAID patients tended toward lower TRB diversity and higher clonality. In PRAID patients, the trend toward lower diversity and increased clonality reached statistical significance only for regulatory T cells. The number of unique TRB V-J gene pairings was restricted in PRAID patients.

Comments on this clone: This clone's antigen is unknown. No base quality information exists; no much larger clone differs at one position.

The material sequenced was CD4+ T cells from PBMCs, taken after stem cell transplantation. The TCR originated in a human patient with POMP-related autoinflammation and immune dysregulation (PRAID). After a transplant, the donor of the graft may account for some T cells. Recombination joined TRBV27 with TRBJ1-1, with the D gene not confidently named. The CDR3 amino acid sequence is: CASSSSRTGNTEAFF. The bases read TGTGCCAGCAGTTCCTCCCGAACCGGGAACACTGAAGCTTTCTTT.